This T cell receptor beta chain is drawn from a study of T-cell reconstitution after alpha-beta-depleted transplantation in children. Germline V gene lookup returns CDR1 SGDLS and CDR2 YYNGEE. Trimming removed 2 bases from V and 0 bases from J, with 11 bases in between. CDR3 length: 16 amino acids. This clonotype was seen more than once but under ten times. What it binds is not known. Study conclusions and caveats: Newly made T cells mostly supplied T-cell counts and diversity one year after transplant.

A library of TCRbeta sequences, prepared with unique molecular identifiers, was generated. TCRdb re-derived calls from the PCR reads in MiXCR, one entry per CDR3 protein. The table shows around 580,000 distinct CDR3 sequences, with 25% to 30% occurring only once. This chain links TRBV9 with TRBJ2-2; D unclear. Source: PBMCs, taken before TCRalphabeta/CD19-depleted stem cell transplant. The receptor was derived from a boy younger than two with Wiskott-Aldrich syndrome, due to receive a stem cell transplant. CDR3 in amino acids: CASSVRGISNTGELFF. The DNA of the CDR3 is TGTGCCAGCAGCGTTCGCGGCATATCGAACACCGGGGAGCTGTTTTTT.